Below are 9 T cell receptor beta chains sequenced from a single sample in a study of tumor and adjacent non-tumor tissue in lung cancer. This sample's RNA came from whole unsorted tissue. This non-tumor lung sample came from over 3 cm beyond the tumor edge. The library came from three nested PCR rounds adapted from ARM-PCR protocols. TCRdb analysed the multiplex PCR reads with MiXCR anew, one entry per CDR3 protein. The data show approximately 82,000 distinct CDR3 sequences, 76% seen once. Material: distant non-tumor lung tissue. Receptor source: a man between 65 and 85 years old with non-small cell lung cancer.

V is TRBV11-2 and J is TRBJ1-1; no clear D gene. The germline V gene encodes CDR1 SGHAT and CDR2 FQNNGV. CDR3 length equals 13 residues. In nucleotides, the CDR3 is TGTGGCAGTAACTTAGAGACATCCGATAAACCTTTCTTT. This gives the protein CGSNLETSDKPFF.

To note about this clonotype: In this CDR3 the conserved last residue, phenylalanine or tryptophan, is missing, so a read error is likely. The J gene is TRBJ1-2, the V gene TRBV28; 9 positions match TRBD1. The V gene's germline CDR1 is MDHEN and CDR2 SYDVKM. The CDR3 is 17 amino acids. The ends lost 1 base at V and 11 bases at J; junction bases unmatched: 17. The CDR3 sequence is CASSLLSGTGGTRGYTL. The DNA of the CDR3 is TGTGCCAGCAGTTTATTATCGGGCACAGGGGGCACTCGTGGGTACACCCTC.

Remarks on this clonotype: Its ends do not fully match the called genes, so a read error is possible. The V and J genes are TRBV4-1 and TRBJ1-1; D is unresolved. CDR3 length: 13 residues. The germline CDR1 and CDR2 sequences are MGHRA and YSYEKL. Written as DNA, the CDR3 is TGCACCAGCAGCACCCAGAGTGGCACTGAAGCTTTCTTT. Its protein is CTSSTQSGTEAFF.

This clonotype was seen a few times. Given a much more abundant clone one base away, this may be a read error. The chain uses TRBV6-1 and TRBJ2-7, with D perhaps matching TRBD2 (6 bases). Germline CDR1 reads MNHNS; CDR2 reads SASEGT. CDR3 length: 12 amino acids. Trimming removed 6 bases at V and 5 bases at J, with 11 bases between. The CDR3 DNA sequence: TGTGCCAGCAGGCCAGGGAGGCACGAGCAGTACTTC. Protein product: CASRPGRHEQYF.

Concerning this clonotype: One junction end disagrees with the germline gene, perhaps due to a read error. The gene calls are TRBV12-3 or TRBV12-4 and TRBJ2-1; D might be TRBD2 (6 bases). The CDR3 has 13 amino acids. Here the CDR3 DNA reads TGTGCCAGCACCGGGATTAGCGGTAATGAGCAGTTGTTC. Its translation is CASTGISGNEQLF.

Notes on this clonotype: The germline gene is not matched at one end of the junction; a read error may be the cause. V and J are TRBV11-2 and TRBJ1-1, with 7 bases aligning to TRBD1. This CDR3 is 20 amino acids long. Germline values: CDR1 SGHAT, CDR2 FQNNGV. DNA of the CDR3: TGTACCAGCAGGTTGACAGGGTTGGGCCTTGGGGATTTATTGAAGACTGAAGCTTTCTTT. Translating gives CTSRLTGLGLGDLLKTEAFF.

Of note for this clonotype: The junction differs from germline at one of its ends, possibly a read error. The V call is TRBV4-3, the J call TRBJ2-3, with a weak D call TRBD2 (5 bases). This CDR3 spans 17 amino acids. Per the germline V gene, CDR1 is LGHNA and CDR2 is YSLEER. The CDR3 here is CVSSQGGPSGRTDTQYF. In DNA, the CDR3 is TGCGTCAGCAGCCAAGGTGGGCCTAGTGGGAGAACAGATACTCAGTATTTT.

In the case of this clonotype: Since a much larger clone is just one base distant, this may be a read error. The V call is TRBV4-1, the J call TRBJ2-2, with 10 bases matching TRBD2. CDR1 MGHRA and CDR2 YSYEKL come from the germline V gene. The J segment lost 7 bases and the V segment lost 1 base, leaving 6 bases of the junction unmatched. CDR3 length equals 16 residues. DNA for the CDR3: TGCGCCAGCAGCCAAGGGCGGACTAGCGGCATCGGGGAGCTGTTTTTT. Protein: CASSQGRTSGIGELFF.

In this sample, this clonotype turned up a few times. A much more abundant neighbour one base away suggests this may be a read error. CDR3 residues: CSASSGTCNQPQHF. For the CDR3, the DNA is TGCAGTGCTAGTTCCGGGACATGCAATCAGCCCCAGCATTTT. The J gene is TRBJ1-5, the V gene TRBV20-1; the D gene is possibly TRBD1 (6 bases). Trimming stripped 3 bases from V and 2 bases from J, with 11 bases between. Germline assignment: CDR1 DFQATT and CDR2 SNEGSKA (reference sequence). This CDR3 has 14 residues.